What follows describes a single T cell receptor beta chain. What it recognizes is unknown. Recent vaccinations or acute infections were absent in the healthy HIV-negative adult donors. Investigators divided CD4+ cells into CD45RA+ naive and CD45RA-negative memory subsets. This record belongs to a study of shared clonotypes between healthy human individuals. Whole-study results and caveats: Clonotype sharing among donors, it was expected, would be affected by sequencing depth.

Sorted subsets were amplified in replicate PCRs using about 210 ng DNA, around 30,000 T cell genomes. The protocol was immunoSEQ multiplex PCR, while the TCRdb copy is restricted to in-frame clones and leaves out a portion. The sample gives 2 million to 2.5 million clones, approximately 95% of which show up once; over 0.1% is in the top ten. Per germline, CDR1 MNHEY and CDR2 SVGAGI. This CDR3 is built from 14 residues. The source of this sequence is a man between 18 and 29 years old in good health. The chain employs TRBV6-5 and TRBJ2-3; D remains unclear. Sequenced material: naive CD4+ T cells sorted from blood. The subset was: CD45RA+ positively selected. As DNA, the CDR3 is TGTGCTTCGAAGGAAAGGACCGGATCAGATACGCAGTATTTT. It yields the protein CASKERTGSDTQYF.